This paragraph reports one T cell receptor beta chain. What it binds is unknown. This record comes from a study of T cell clonotyping in hematopoietic cell transplantation. Study results and caveats: Few recipient clonotypes overlapped donors; over 95% were de novo at given depth. CD4 and CD8 repertoire contributions could not be separated without sorting. Higher Inverse Simpson Index values in graft donor and pretransplant recipient predicted broader posttransplant TCR diversity.

Profiling relied on immunoSEQ multiplex PCR, and the TCRdb table lists in-frame clones only, not all of them. The sample has approximately 28,000 clones, 84% seen once. The time point here: recipient sample about 28 days before transplant, after cytoreduction. Recipient blood drawn about 28 days pretransplant and days 30, 100, 180 after. Sample: peripheral blood mononuclear cells, taken before stem cell transplant. The receptor's source is a woman aged 60-70 years with acute myeloid leukemia. Some clones in this sample may be carry-over from other donors' samples.

CDR3 DNA: TGTGCCAGCGGAACAGGGAGTAGCAATCAGCCCCAGCATTTT. Residues: CASGTGSSNQPQHF. The rearrangement uses TRBV7-9 and TRBJ1-5; tentatively, D is TRBD1 (6 bases). The CDR3 runs to 14 residues. The germline CDR1 and CDR2 sequences are SEHNR and FQNEAQ (reference sequence). Trimming removed 8 bases at V and 0 bases at J, with 11 bases between.